The 32 T cell receptor beta chains presented below share a single source sample, sequenced in a study of shared clonotypes between healthy human individuals. Repertoires were generated with immunoSEQ multiplex PCR, while TCRdb's copy carries only in-frame clones and drops some. The table shows approximately 2,000,000 clones, with 92% occurring only once. Sequencing was done on a sample of naive CD4+ T cells from PBMCs. Subset in this sample: CD45RA+ positively selected. Receptors originate from a man younger than 30 in good health. Some clones in this sample may be carry-over from other donors' samples.

The chain couples TRBV5-1 to TRBJ2-2, with 7 bases matching TRBD1. The length of the CDR3 is 16 residues. Germline values: CDR1 SGHRS, CDR2 YFSETQ. V gave up 1 base and J gave up 1 base; unmatched junction bases: 4. CDR3 DNA: TGCGCCAGCAGCTTGCCCCGGACAGGGAACACCGGGGAGCTGTTTTTT. It codes for CASSLPRTGNTGELFF.

J is TRBJ1-4 and V is TRBV5-1; D is uncertain. From germline, CDR1 is SGHRS and CDR2 YFSETQ. Trimming left V 2 bases short and J 4 bases short, with 12 bases between. This CDR3 region has 15 residues. CDR3: CASSFTGRNNEKLFF. Here the CDR3 DNA reads TGCGCCAGCAGCTTCACGGGGAGAAATAATGAAAAACTGTTTTTT.

The gene calls are TRBV11-2 and TRBJ1-5; D gene uncertain. Germline lookup yields CDR1 SGHAT and CDR2 FQNNGV. Trimming removed 3 bases from V and 5 bases from J, with 8 bases in between. The CDR3 has 13 residues. The CDR3 here is CASSLVPDQPQHF. The CDR3, as DNA: TGTGCCAGCAGCTTGGTTCCAGATCAGCCCCAGCATTTT.

The chain is built from TRBV28 and TRBJ1-5, with 8 bases lining up with TRBD1. This CDR3 has 15 residues. Germline CDR1 and CDR2: MDHEN and SYDVKM. V lost 5 bases, J lost 6 bases, and 9 bases stayed unmatched. DNA of the CDR3: TGTGCCAGCAGTAGTACCGGGACAGGAGGTCAGCCCCAGCATTTT. This sequence encodes CASSSTGTGGQPQHF.

Remarks on this clone: Sequence at one end of the junction differs from germline and may be a read error. This chain links TRBV25-1 with TRBJ1-2; no clear D. Germline V gene lookup returns CDR1 MGHDK and CDR2 SYGVNS. The CDR3 extends over 13 amino acids. CDR3: CASSFGSDYGYTF. The CDR3 region has the DNA TGTGCCAGCAGTTTTGGGAGCGACTACGGCTACACCTTC.

This clone was found a few times. V gene TRBV4-1 combines with J gene TRBJ1-4, with D uncertain. The V gene lost 1 base and the J gene lost 8 bases, with 11 bases spanning the gap. Germline CDR1 MGHRA, CDR2 YSYEKL. CDR3 length equals 14 residues. The CDR3 DNA follows: TGCGCCAGCAGCCAAGCTGTTCCCCAGGAAAAACTGTTTTTT. It specifies CASSQAVPQEKLFF.

This chain links TRBV5-1 with TRBJ1-1; unclear D gene. Trimming removed 4 bases from V and 1 base from J, with 11 bases in between. CDR1 and CDR2 from the germline V gene are SGHRS and YFSETQ. There are 14 residues in the CDR3. CDR3 residues: CASSPAATNTEAFF. The CDR3 DNA is TGCGCCAGCAGCCCGGCAGCCACGAACACTGAAGCTTTCTTT. Complete variable domain (other parts from reference TRBV5-1 and TRBJ1-1): KAGVTQTPRYLIKTRGQQVTLSCSPISGHRSVSWYQQTPGQGLQFLFEYFSETQRNKGNFPGRFSGRQFSNSRSEMNVSTLELGDSALYLCASSPAATNTEAFFGQGTRLTVV.

The CDR3 nucleotides read TGTGCCAGCAGTAGAGCGGCCCGGGGCGCAGATACGCAGTATTTT. Translated: CASSRAARGADTQYF. The chain uses TRBV28 and TRBJ2-3; the D gene could be TRBD1 or TRBD2 (5 bases each). The CDR3 length is 15 residues. Deletions cut 5 bases from V and 4 bases from J, with 16 bases between. Germline V gives CDR1 MDHEN, CDR2 SYDVKM.

This rearrangement joins TRBV28 to TRBJ1-2; 7 nucleotides line up with TRBD1. V trimming: 5 bases; J trimming: 0 bases; junction bases outside the gene matches: 3. The CDR3 loop spans 14 amino acids. In germline, CDR1 is MDHEN, CDR2 SYDVKM. Written as DNA, the CDR3 is TGTGCCAGCAGTGGGGACAGAACTAACTATGGCTACACCTTC. Its translation is CASSGDRTNYGYTF.

The chain is built from TRBV7-6 and TRBJ2-7; D ambiguous. Germline CDR1 reads SGHVS; CDR2 reads FNYEAQ. Trimming left V 1 base short and J 4 bases short, with 8 bases between. CDR3 length: 13 amino acids. CDR3 sequence reads: CASSLGLWYEQYF. The CDR3, as DNA: TGTGCCAGCAGCTTAGGGCTGTGGTACGAGCAGTACTTC.

V is TRBV29-1 and J is TRBJ2-1, with 8 positions matching TRBD1. V lost 4 bases to trimming and J lost 9 bases; unmatched junction nucleotides: 11. The V gene's germline CDR1 is SQVTM and CDR2 ANQGSEA. CDR3 size: 14 residues. CDR3 sequence (DNA): TGCAGCGTTGGAGGAAGGCAGGGGGCGACTGAGCAGTTCTTC. Translating it yields CSVGGRQGATEQFF.

The V and J genes are TRBV2 and TRBJ1-2, with D hard to call. Germline-derived CDR1 and CDR2 are SNHLY and FYNNEI. V lost 7 bases and J 2 bases, leaving 8 bases between the germline ends. There are 12 residues in the CDR3. The CDR3 is CASNKGNYGYTF. CDR3 nucleotides: TGTGCCAGCAATAAGGGCAACTATGGCTACACCTTC. The full variable domain, rest sourced from reference TRBV2 and TRBJ1-2, is EPEVTQTPSHQVTQMGQEVILRCVPISNHLYFYWYRQILGQKVEFLVSFYNNEISEKSEIFDDQFSVERPDGSNFTLKIRSTKLEDSAMYFCASNKGNYGYTFGSGTRLTVV.

V is TRBV19 and J is TRBJ1-5, with no clear D. Trimming stripped 3 bases from V and 9 bases from J, with 9 bases between. Germline V gene lookup returns CDR1 LNHDA and CDR2 SQIVND (reference sequence). The CDR3 runs to 12 residues. This CDR3 reads CASSMGSWPQHF. In DNA, the CDR3 is TGTGCCAGTAGTATGGGTTCATGGCCCCAGCATTTT. Combining the CDR3 with reference TRBV19 and TRBJ1-5 gives the whole variable domain DGGITQSPKYLFRKEGQNVTLSCEQNLNHDAMYWYRQDPGQGLRLIYYSQIVNDFQKGDIAEGYSVSREKKESFPLTVTSAQKNPTAFYLCASSMGSWPQHFGDGTRLSIL.

The gene calls are TRBV2 and TRBJ2-1; D unresolved. Germline CDR1 reads SNHLY; CDR2 reads FYNNEI. The CDR3 spans 12 residues. Deletions cut 5 bases from V and 15 bases from J, with 17 bases between. CDR3 in amino acids: CASSIRQPEVFF. The CDR3 nucleotides read TGTGCCAGCAGTATAAGGCAACCCGAGGTGTTCTTC.

Note on this clone: The sample has other DNA sequences that encode this CDR3 too. This chain uses TRBV6-5 with TRBJ2-7, with D possibly matching TRBD1 (5 bases). Germline V gene data show CDR1 as MNHEY and CDR2 as SVGAGI. This CDR3 contains 14 residues. V was pared by 2 bases and J by 0 bases, with 8 bases between. DNA of the CDR3: TGTGCCAGCAGTTACAGGGGCGGCTCCTACGAGCAGTACTTC. It encodes CASSYRGGSYEQYF.

This clone was seen just once. The chain is built from TRBV9 and TRBJ1-4; 7 bases are a match to TRBD1. CDR1 and CDR2 from the germline V gene are SGDLS and YYNGEE. J was trimmed by 5 bases and V by 4 bases; bases with no gene match: 11. The CDR3 extends over 16 amino acids. The CDR3: CASSRPRGTANEKLFF. The DNA of the CDR3 is TGTGCCAGCAGCAGACCCCGTGGGACAGCGAATGAAAAACTGTTTTTT.

This rearrangement joins TRBV28 to TRBJ2-7; 8 positions match TRBD1. CDR1 is MDHEN and CDR2 is SYDVKM in the germline V gene. The CDR3 loop spans 12 amino acids. The J segment lost 6 bases and the V segment lost 5 bases, leaving 3 bases of the junction unmatched. Here the CDR3 DNA reads TGTGCCAGCAGTGGACAGGGCGGCGAGCAGTACTTC. Translated: CASSGQGGEQYF.

The J gene is TRBJ2-5, the V gene TRBV5-5; TRBD2 matches 9 bases. The CDR3 consists of 17 residues. Germline CDR1 and CDR2: SGHKS and YYEKEE (reference sequence). J lost 5 bases, V lost 4 bases, and 15 bases had no gene match. CDR3 nucleotide sequence: TGTGCCAGCAGCCATCCCCCTATAGCGGGAGCAGGGGAGACCCAGTACTTC. Translating gives CASSHPPIAGAGETQYF.

The chain combines TRBV28 with TRBJ1-1; TRBD1 agrees at 8 bases. The CDR3 spans 14 residues. Germline lookup yields CDR1 MDHEN and CDR2 SYDVKM. J gave up 5 bases and V 5 bases, and 7 bases lay outside the gene matches. The DNA of the CDR3 is TGTGCCAGCAGTCCGGGCAGGGGGCGAACTGAAGCTTTCTTT. Protein product: CASSPGRGRTEAFF.

This clone was detected once. The CDR3 is CASSLAGGTTYEQYF. For the CDR3, the DNA is TGTGCCAGCAGCTTGGCAGGAGGGACTACCTACGAGCAGTACTTC. V gene TRBV5-4 combines with J gene TRBJ2-7, with 7 bases that match TRBD2. Germline values: CDR1 SGHNT, CDR2 YYREEE (reference sequence). The CDR3 is 15 residues long. V gave up 0 bases and J gave up 2 bases; unmatched junction bases: 5.

The CDR3: CASSLGVGRGLSYEQYF. The DNA for the CDR3 is TGTGCCAGCAGCTTAGGTGTAGGCAGGGGGCTCTCCTACGAGCAGTACTTC. This chain connects TRBV7-2 to TRBJ2-7; TRBD1 agrees at 8 bases. This CDR3 comprises 17 residues. In germline, CDR1 is SGHTA, CDR2 FQGNSA. V was clipped by 1 base and J by 0 bases; unmatched bases: 8.

In this sample, this clone turned up once. V usage is TRBV2 and J usage is TRBJ1-1; D perhaps matches TRBD1 (6 bases). This CDR3 has 16 amino acids. Germline V gene data show CDR1 as SNHLY and CDR2 as FYNNEI. V was cut by 6 bases and J by 1 base, with 18 bases left in between. The CDR3 DNA is TGTGCCAGCAGAGATAGTACAGGGAGAGGGAACACTGAAGCTTTCTTT. Residues: CASRDSTGRGNTEAFF.

This chain joins TRBV15 and TRBJ2-5, with no clear D. The ends were cut back, 0 bases at V and 9 bases at J, with 11 bases in the middle. The germline gives CDR1 LNHNV, CDR2 YYDKDF (reference sequence). The CDR3 is made up of 13 amino acids. CDR3 in DNA: TGTGCCACCAGCAGAGACCGGACCCAGGCCCAGTACTTC. Residues: CATSRDRTQAQYF.

The chain couples TRBV13 to TRBJ2-7, with 9 bases identical to TRBD2. The CDR3 runs 15 residues. Germline CDR1 and CDR2: PRHDT and FYEKMQ (reference sequence). With 5 bases clipped from V and 2 bases from J, the junction kept 7 bases outside the gene matches. The CDR3 bases are TGTGCCAGCAGCCACATAGCGGGAGATACCTACGAGCAGTACTTC. This gives the protein CASSHIAGDTYEQYF.

This clone was recorded a few times. V usage is TRBV7-9 and J usage is TRBJ1-2; 7 bases are shared with TRBD1. Germline loops: CDR1 SEHNR, CDR2 FQNEAQ (reference sequence). V lost 5 bases, J lost 7 bases, and 7 bases stayed unmatched. This CDR3 has 13 residues. The CDR3 region has the DNA TGTGCCAGCAGCACTAGGGGGCGCAGTGGCTACACCTTC. Translation gives CASSTRGRSGYTF.

The chain carries TRBV6-5 and TRBJ2-7; D perhaps matches TRBD1 (6 bases). Germline CDR1 MNHEY, CDR2 SVGAGI. Trimming shortened V by 6 bases and J by 6 bases, and 12 bases separated the two germline ends. The CDR3 has 12 amino acids. CDR3 protein: CASSLQGSEQYF. The DNA for the CDR3 is TGTGCCAGCAGCCTACAGGGTAGCGAGCAGTACTTC.

This clone has a single count. V and J are TRBV6-1 and TRBJ2-1; possible D gene TRBD2, 6 bases. V lost 6 bases and J 2 bases, leaving 11 bases between the germline ends. Germline V gives CDR1 MNHNS, CDR2 SASEGT. This CDR3 has 14 residues. In nucleotides, the CDR3 is TGTGCCAGCAGCCGGGACTCTACCTACAATGAGCAGTTCTTC. Its protein product is CASSRDSTYNEQFF.

The chain combines TRBV28 with TRBJ2-7; 7 nucleotides agree with TRBD1. V trimming: 4 bases; J trimming: 6 bases; junction bases outside the gene matches: 9. This CDR3 is 14 amino acids long. Germline CDR1 reads MDHEN; CDR2 reads SYDVKM. CDR3 nucleotide sequence: TGTGCCAGCAGTTCGACAGGGAGTCCGGGCGAGCAGTACTTC. Amino acid sequence: CASSSTGSPGEQYF. The variable domain in full, with the rest retrieved from reference TRBV28 and TRBJ2-7, is DVKVTQSSRYLVKRTGEKVFLECVQDMDHENMFWYRQDPGLGLRLIYFSYDVKMKEKGDIPEGYSVSREKKERFSLILESASTNQTSMYLCASSSTGSPGEQYFGPGTRLTVT.

The CDR3 region is CASSRQGDTYEQYF. As DNA, the CDR3 is TGTGCCAGCAGCCGACAGGGTGACACCTACGAGCAGTACTTC. This chain joins TRBV6-1 and TRBJ2-7; 7 nucleotides match TRBD1. This CDR3 is built from 14 residues. Per germline, CDR1 MNHNS and CDR2 SASEGT. The J segment lost 2 bases and the V segment lost 6 bases, leaving 7 bases of the junction unmatched.

This rearrangement joins TRBV28 to TRBJ1-1; possible D gene TRBD1, 6 bases. The CDR3 is 13 residues long. The V gene's germline CDR1 is MDHEN and CDR2 SYDVKM. With 10 bases removed from V and 0 bases from J, the gap between germline ends came to 12 bases. CDR3 protein: CATYRVMNTEAFF. CDR3 in DNA: TGTGCCACATACAGGGTGATGAACACTGAAGCTTTCTTT.

The gene calls are TRBV11-3 and TRBJ2-3; 7 bases line up with TRBD2. Germline V CDR1 and CDR2: SGHNT, YENEEA. This CDR3 is built from 13 residues. V was pared by 1 base and J by 10 bases, with 5 bases of the junction left unmatched. The CDR3 DNA sequence: TGTGCCAGCAGCTTAGTTCCGGGAGGCTCGCAGTATTTT. Amino acids: CASSLVPGGSQYF.

This chain links TRBV5-1 with TRBJ1-2; D gene uncertain. Trimming pared 4 bases from V and 4 bases from J, leaving 17 bases between. CDR3 length: 15 residues. The V gene's germline CDR1 is SGHRS and CDR2 YFSETQ. This CDR3 is CASSLTTESTYGYTF. The CDR3 DNA follows: TGCGCCAGCAGCCTTACAACGGAGTCGACCTATGGCTACACCTTC.